The T cell receptor beta chain under discussion was sequenced for a study of untreated major depressive disorder. Data came from immunoSEQ multiplex PCR; TCRdb stores just in-frame clones and leaves some out. The repertoire includes approximately 20,000 clones, more than 75% of them detected once, and about 0.82% sits in the top ten. Concerning this clone: No antigen is known for it.

Study-level findings and limits: TRBV25-01 and TRBV02-01 usage differences were not statistically significant.

This CDR3 contains 14 residues. Germline V CDR1 and CDR2: SGHRS, YFSETQ. Trimming took off 5 bases at V and 9 bases at J, with 21 bases between the two ends. Participants with major medical conditions, Axis I/II comorbidities, regular medication or illicit drug use were excluded. This rearrangement joins TRBV5-1 to TRBJ2-7; D is possibly TRBD2 (5 bases). The sequence was obtained from a woman younger than 45 in good health. Sequencing was carried out using CD4+ T cells from PBMCs. The CDR3 loop reads CASSERVGERSQYF. DNA of the CDR3: TGCGCCAGCAGTGAGAGGGTCGGCGAGCGTTCGCAGTACTTC.